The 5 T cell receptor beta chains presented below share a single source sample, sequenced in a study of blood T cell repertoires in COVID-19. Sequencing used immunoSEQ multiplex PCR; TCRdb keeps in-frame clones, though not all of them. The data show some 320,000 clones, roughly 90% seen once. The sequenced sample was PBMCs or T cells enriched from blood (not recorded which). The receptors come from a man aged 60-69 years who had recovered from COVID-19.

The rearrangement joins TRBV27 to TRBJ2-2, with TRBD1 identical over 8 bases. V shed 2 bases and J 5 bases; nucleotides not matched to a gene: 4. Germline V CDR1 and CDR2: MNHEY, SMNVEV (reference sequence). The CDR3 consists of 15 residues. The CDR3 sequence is CASSLKQGVTGELFF. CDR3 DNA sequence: TGTGCCAGCAGTTTAAAACAGGGGGTGACCGGGGAGCTGTTTTTT.

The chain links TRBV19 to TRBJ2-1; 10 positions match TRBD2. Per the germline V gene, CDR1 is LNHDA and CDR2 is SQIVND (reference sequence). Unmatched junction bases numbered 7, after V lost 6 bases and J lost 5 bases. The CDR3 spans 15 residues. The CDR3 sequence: CASSPRTSGNNEQFF. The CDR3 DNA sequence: TGTGCCAGTAGCCCTCGGACTAGCGGCAACAATGAGCAGTTCTTC.

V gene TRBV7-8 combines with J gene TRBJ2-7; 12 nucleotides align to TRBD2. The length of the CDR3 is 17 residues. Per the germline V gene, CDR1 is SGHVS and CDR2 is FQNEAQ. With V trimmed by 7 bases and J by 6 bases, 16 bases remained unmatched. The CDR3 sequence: CASTPTQRLAGVREQYF. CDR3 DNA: TGTGCCAGCACCCCAACCCAACGACTAGCGGGAGTGCGCGAGCAGTACTTC.

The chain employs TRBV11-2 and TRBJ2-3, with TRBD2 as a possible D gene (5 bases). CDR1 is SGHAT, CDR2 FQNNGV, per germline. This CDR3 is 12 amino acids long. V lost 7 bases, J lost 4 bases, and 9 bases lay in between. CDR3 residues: CASTEGPDTQYF. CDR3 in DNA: TGTGCCAGCACCGAGGGCCCAGATACGCAGTATTTT. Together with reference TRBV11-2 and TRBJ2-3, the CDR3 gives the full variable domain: EAGVAQSPRYKIIEKRQSVAFWCNPISGHATLYWYQQILGQGPKLLIQFQNNGVVDDSQLPKDRFSAERLKGVDSTLKIQPAKLEDSAVYLCASTEGPDTQYFGPGTRLTVL.

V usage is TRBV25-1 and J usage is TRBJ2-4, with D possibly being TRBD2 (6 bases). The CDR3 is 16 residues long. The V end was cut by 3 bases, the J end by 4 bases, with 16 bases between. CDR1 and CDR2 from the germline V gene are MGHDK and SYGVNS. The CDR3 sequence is CASSDSRGGTKNIQYF. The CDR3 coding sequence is TGTGCCAGCAGTGACTCGCGAGGAGGGACTAAAAACATTCAGTACTTC.